This entry describes one TCR beta chain. This entry belongs to a study of blood T cell repertoires in COVID-19. Study context: The study drew acute and convalescent COVID-19 samples from the United States, Italy and Spain. In each case, the material was cDNA or gDNA derived from T cells, B-cell-depleted T cells, or PBMCs.

The CDR3 consists of 13 residues. Germline CDR1 reads LNHDA; CDR2 reads SQIVND (reference sequence). V was pared by 3 bases and J by 12 bases, with 15 bases between. TCRdb's table, derived via immunoSEQ multiplex PCR, lists solely in-frame clones and lacks some. The sample lists under 150,000 clones, roughly 71% seen once, with 20% in the top ten. The source of this sequence is a man at least 80 years old with acute or convalescent COVID-19. This sequence joins TRBV19 and TRBJ2-1; tentative D call: TRBD1 (6 bases). Input material: peripheral blood. CDR3 bases: TGTGCCAGTAGTATCAGAGGGGGAATCGGGCAGTTCTTC. It specifies CASSIRGGIGQFF.